This T cell receptor beta chain is drawn from a study of blood T cells in healthy people across ages. Regarding the study as a whole: Estimates of diversity drawn from one million T cells were considered underestimates. Roughly linearly, TCR beta diversity per million T cells fell as age increased.

As regards this clonotype: The antigen remains undetermined.

The germline V gene encodes CDR1 MGHDK and CDR2 SYGVNS. This CDR3 contains 15 residues. The ends lost 1 base at V and 3 bases at J; junction bases unmatched: 5. It was with a sample-barcoded 5' primer and a J-beta primer mix that a second PCR of roughly 7 to 12 cycles was run. Each cDNA molecule carried a tag from a template-switch adaptor that contained 12 random nucleotides. MiXCR, applied by TCRdb to the 5' RACE reads, yields one record per CDR3 protein. This table has under 800,000 distinct CDR3 sequences, about 42% appearing once. The receptor was derived from a woman aged 55-75 years in good health. Sample: blood. V is TRBV25-1 and J is TRBJ2-5, with 7 bases that match TRBD2. The CDR3 DNA follows: TGTGCCAGCAGTGAATTTCGGGGAGGGGAAGAGACCCAGTACTTC. Translation gives CASSEFRGGEETQYF.